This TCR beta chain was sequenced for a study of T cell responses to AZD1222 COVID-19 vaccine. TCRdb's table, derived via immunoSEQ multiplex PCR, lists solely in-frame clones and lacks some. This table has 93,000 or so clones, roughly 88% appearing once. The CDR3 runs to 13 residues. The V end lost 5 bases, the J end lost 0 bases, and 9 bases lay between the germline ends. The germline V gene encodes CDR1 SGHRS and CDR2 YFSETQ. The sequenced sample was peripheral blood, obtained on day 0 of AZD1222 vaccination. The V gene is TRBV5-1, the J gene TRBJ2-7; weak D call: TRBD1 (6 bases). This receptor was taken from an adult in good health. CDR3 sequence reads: CASRGTSSYEQYF. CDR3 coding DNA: TGCGCCAGCAGGGGGACAAGCTCCTACGAGCAGTACTTC.